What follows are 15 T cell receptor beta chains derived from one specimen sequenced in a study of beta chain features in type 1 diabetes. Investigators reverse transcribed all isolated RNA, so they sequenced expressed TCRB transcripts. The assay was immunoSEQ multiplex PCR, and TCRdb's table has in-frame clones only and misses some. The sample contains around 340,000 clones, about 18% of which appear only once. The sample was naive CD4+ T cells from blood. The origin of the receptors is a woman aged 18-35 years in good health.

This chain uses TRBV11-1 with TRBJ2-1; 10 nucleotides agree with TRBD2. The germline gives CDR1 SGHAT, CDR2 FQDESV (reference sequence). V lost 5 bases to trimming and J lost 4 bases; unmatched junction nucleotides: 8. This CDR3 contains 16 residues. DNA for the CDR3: TGTGCCAGCAGCGTCTCACTAGCGGGGCCATACAATGAGCAGTTCTTC. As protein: CASSVSLAGPYNEQFF.

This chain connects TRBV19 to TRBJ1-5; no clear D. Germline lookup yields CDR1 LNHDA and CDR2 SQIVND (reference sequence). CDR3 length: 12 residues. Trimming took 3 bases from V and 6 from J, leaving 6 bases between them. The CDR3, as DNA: TGTGCCAGTAGTATCGGGATTCAGCCCCAGCATTTT. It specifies CASSIGIQPQHF. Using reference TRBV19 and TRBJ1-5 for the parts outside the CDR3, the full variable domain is DGGITQSPKYLFRKEGQNVTLSCEQNLNHDAMYWYRQDPGQGLRLIYYSQIVNDFQKGDIAEGYSVSREKKESFPLTVTSAQKNPTAFYLCASSIGIQPQHFGDGTRLSIL.

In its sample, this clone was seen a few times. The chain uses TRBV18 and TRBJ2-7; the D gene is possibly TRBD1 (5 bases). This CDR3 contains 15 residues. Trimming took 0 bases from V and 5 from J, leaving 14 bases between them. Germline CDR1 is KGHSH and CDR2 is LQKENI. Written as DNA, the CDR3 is TGTGCCAGCTCACCACCCTATAGGGGTCAAAACGAGCAGTACTTC. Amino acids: CASSPPYRGQNEQYF.

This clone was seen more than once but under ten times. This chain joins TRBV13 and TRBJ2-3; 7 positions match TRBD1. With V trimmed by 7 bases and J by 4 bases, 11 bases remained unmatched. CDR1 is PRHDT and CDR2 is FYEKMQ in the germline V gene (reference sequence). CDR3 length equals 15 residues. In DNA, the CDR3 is TGTGCCAGCAAAGTTGTGACAGGGACCGCAGATACGCAGTATTTT. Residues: CASKVVTGTADTQYF.

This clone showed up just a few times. The CDR3 loop is CASSPNTYNEQFF. CDR3 bases: TGTGCCAGCTCACCCAACACATACAATGAGCAGTTCTTC. The V call is TRBV18, the J call TRBJ2-1; D gene unclear. V lost 3 bases, J lost 4 bases, and 7 bases lay in between. This CDR3 is built from 13 residues. Germline CDR1 KGHSH, CDR2 LQKENI.

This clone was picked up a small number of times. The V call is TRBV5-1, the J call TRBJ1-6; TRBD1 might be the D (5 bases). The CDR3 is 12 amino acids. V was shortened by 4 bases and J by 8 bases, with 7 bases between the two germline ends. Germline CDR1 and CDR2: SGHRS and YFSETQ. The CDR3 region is CASSGGDSPLHF. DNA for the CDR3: TGCGCCAGCAGCGGAGGGGATTCACCCCTCCACTTT.

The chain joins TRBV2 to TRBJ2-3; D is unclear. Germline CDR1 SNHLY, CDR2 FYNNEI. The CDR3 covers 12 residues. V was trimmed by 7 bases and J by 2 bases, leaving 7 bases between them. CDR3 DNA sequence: TGTGCCAGCACTCTAACCACAGATACGCAGTATTTT. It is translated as CASTLTTDTQYF.

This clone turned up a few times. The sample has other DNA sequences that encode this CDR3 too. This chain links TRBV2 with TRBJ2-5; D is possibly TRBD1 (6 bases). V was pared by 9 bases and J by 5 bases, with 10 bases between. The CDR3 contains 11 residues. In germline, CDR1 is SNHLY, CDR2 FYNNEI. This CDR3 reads CASRQEETQYF. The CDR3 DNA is TGTGCCAGTCGACAGGAGGAGACCCAGTACTTC.

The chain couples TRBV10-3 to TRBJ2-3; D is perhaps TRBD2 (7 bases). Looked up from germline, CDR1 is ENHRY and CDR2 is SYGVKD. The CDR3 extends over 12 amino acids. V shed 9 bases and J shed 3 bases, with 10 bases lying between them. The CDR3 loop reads CAIGGETDTQYF. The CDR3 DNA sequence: TGTGCCATAGGGGGGGAAACAGATACGCAGTATTTT.

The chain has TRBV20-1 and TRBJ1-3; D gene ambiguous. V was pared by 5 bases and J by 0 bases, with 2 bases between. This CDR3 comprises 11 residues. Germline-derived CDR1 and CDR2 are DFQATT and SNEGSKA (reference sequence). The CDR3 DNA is TGCAGTGCTTACTCTGGAAACACCATATATTTT. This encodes CSAYSGNTIYF.

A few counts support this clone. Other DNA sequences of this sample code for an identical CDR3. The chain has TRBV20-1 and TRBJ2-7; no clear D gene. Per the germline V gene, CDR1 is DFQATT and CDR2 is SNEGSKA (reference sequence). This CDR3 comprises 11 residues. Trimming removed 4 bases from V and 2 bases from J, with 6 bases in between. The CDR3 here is CSATGAYEQYF. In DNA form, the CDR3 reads TGCAGTGCTACCGGTGCCTACGAGCAGTACTTC.

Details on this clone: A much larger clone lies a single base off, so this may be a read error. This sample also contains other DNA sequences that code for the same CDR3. The CDR3 here is CASSSQGNTEAFF. CDR3 in DNA: TGTGCCAGCAGCTCACAGGGGAACACTGAAGCTTTCTTT. The chain links TRBV7-3 to TRBJ1-1; a possible D gene is TRBD1 (6 bases). Trimming shortened V by 4 bases and J by 1 base, and 7 bases separated the two germline ends. Germline CDR1 reads SGHTA; CDR2 reads FQGTGA. CDR3 length: 13 residues.

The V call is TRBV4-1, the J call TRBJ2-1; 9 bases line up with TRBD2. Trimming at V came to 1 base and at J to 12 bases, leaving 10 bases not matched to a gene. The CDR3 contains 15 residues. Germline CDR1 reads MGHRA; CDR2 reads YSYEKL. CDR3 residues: CASSQVLAGPQWQFF. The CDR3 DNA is TGCGCCAGCAGCCAAGTACTAGCGGGTCCCCAATGGCAGTTCTTC.

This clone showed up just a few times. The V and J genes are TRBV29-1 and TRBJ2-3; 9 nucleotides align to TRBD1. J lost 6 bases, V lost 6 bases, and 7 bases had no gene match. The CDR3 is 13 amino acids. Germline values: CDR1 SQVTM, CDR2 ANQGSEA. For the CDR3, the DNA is TGCAGCGTCCAACAGGGGGCAGGGGATACGCAGTATTTT. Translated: CSVQQGAGDTQYF.

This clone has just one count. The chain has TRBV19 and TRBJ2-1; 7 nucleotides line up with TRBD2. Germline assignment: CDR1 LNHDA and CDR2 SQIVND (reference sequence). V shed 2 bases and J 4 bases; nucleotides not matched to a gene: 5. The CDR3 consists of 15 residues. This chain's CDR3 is CASSIQAGLYNEQFF. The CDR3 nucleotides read TGTGCCAGTAGTATACAAGCGGGATTATACAATGAGCAGTTCTTC.